These 4 T cell receptor beta chains share one sample of origin, sequenced in a study of cytomegalovirus exposure and HLA in healthy donors. The PCR was carried out with 60 Vbeta primers and 13 Jbeta primers. This table comes from immunoSEQ multiplex PCR, and its TCRdb copy is limited to in-frame clones, with some not included. The repertoire has under 200,000 clones, about four fifths of them found once; the top ten carry more than 0.4%. The sequenced sample consisted of PBMCs. These TCRs come from a woman between 50 and 59 years old in good health and CMV-seronegative.

V usage is TRBV5-1 and J usage is TRBJ2-5; D is ambiguous. The ends were cut back, 2 bases at V and 1 base at J, with 9 bases in the middle. Germline-derived CDR1 and CDR2 are SGHRS and YFSETQ. This CDR3 is built from 14 residues. The CDR3 reads CASSLRAGQETQYF. As DNA, the CDR3 is TGCGCCAGCAGCTTAAGAGCTGGCCAAGAGACCCAGTACTTC.

The chain is built from TRBV5-4 and TRBJ1-2, with 8 bases identical to TRBD1. The J segment lost 6 bases and the V segment lost 0 bases, leaving 4 bases of the junction unmatched. Looked up from germline, CDR1 is SGHNT and CDR2 is YYREEE (reference sequence). This CDR3 is built from 14 residues. For the CDR3, the DNA is TGTGCCAGCAGCTTGGACAGGGGGTACGATGGCTACACCTTC. It encodes CASSLDRGYDGYTF.

This chain links TRBV9 with TRBJ2-3; 10 nucleotides agree with TRBD2. Trimming took 4 bases from V and 4 from J; bases not matched to a gene: 9. The CDR3 totals 16 residues. Germline assignment: CDR1 SGDLS and CDR2 YYNGEE. Here the CDR3 reads CASSKIAGGRADTQYF. The DNA of the CDR3 is TGTGCCAGCAGCAAAATAGCGGGAGGACGCGCAGATACGCAGTATTTT.

The V and J genes are TRBV30 and TRBJ1-3, with 9 nucleotides matching TRBD1. CDR1 is GTSNPN, CDR2 SVGIG, per germline (reference sequence). V gave up 3 bases and J gave up 8 bases; unmatched junction bases: 11. The CDR3 contains 15 residues. The CDR3 reads CAWSPGQGPGDTIYF. CDR3 DNA: TGTGCCTGGAGCCCCGGACAGGGGCCGGGGGACACCATATATTTT.